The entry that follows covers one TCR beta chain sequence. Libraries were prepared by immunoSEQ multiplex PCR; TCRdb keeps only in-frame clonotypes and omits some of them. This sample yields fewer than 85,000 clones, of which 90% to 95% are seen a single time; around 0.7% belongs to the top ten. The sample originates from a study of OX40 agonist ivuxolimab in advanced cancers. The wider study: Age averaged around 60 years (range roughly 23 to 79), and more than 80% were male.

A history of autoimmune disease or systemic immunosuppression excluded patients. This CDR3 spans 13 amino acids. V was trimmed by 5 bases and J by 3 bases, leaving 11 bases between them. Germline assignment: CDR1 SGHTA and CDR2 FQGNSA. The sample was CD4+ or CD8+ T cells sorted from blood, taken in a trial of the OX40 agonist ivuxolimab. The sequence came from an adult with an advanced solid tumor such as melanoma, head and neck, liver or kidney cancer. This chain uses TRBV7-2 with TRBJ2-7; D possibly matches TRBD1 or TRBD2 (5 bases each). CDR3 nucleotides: TGTGCCAGCAGCCCCCGGGACGTCTACGAGCAGTACTTC. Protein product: CASSPRDVYEQYF.